What follows are 17 T cell receptor beta chains derived from one specimen sequenced in a study of blood T cell repertoires in COVID-19. The data were produced by immunoSEQ multiplex PCR, yet TCRdb's version contains in-frame clones alone and is incomplete. The top ten clones hold under 2.5% of a sample with over 200,000 clones, roughly 87% of them seen once. The sample was peripheral blood. The receptor set was obtained from a man aged 40-49 years with active or convalescent COVID-19.

The gene calls are TRBV5-1 and TRBJ1-5; the D gene is possibly TRBD1 (5 bases). The CDR3 runs to 16 residues. The germline V gene encodes CDR1 SGHRS and CDR2 YFSETQ. V lost 2 bases to trimming and J lost 3 bases, with 15 bases between them. The CDR3 here is CASSFGTGGNNQPQHF. The CDR3 bases are TGCGCCAGCAGCTTCGGGACTGGGGGGAACAATCAGCCCCAGCATTTT. Full variable domain (missing parts from reference TRBV5-1 and TRBJ1-5): KAGVTQTPRYLIKTRGQQVTLSCSPISGHRSVSWYQQTPGQGLQFLFEYFSETQRNKGNFPGRFSGRQFSNSRSEMNVSTLELGDSALYLCASSFGTGGNNQPQHFGDGTRLSIL.

V usage is TRBV5-1 and J usage is TRBJ1-1; 9 bases match TRBD1. There are 15 residues in the CDR3. CDR1 is SGHRS and CDR2 is YFSETQ in the germline V gene. V dropped 3 bases and J dropped 2; count of bases not matched to a gene: 5. CDR3 nucleotides: TGCGCCAGCAGCTGGACAGGGGTCATAAACACTGAAGCTTTCTTT. Translated: CASSWTGVINTEAFF.

The V gene is TRBV5-1, the J gene TRBJ2-2; D gene uncertain. The V end was cut by 1 base, the J end by 8 bases, with 15 bases between. Germline loops: CDR1 SGHRS, CDR2 YFSETQ. There are 15 residues in the CDR3. The CDR3 loop is CASSLNSRETGELFF. The DNA for the CDR3 is TGCGCCAGCAGCTTGAATTCCCGAGAGACTGGGGAGCTGTTTTTT.

CDR3 nucleotides: TGTGCCAGCATCCGGGAGGAGTCAAACACTGAAGCTTTCTTT. This codes for CASIREESNTEAFF. This sequence joins TRBV25-1 and TRBJ1-1; D not resolved. This CDR3 comprises 14 residues. V lost 7 bases, J lost 2 bases, and 14 bases lay in between. The V gene's germline CDR1 is MGHDK and CDR2 SYGVNS.

The chain links TRBV27 to TRBJ2-1, with 14 positions matching TRBD2. The germline V gene encodes CDR1 MNHEY and CDR2 SMNVEV (reference sequence). V was pared by 4 bases and J by 8 bases, with 10 bases of the junction left unmatched. The CDR3 loop spans 17 amino acids. The CDR3: CASSSGLAGGPVDEQFF. CDR3 nucleotide sequence: TGTGCCAGCAGTTCCGGACTAGCGGGGGGCCCCGTCGATGAGCAGTTCTTC.

The chain is built from TRBV5-1 and TRBJ2-7, with D hard to call. Trimming cost V 0 bases and J 5 bases, with 9 bases left between them. The V gene's germline CDR1 is SGHRS and CDR2 YFSETQ. The CDR3 runs to 13 residues. This chain's CDR3 is CASSLGYIHEQYF. The DNA of the CDR3 is TGCGCCAGCAGCTTGGGCTATATCCACGAGCAGTACTTC.

This clone was observed a handful of times. This sequence joins TRBV2 and TRBJ1-2, with D perhaps TRBD1 (6 bases). V dropped 6 bases and J dropped 8 bases, with 19 bases sitting between them. The CDR3 runs to 14 residues. In germline, CDR1 is SNHLY, CDR2 FYNNEI. The CDR3 loop is CASSAQGSFRGYTF. The CDR3 DNA reads TGTGCCAGCAGCGCACAGGGCTCTTTTAGAGGCTACACCTTC.

This clone was picked up a small number of times. J is TRBJ2-1 and V is TRBV29-1; a possible D gene is TRBD1 (6 bases). Germline V gene data show CDR1 as SQVTM and CDR2 as ANQGSEA. The germline V and J ends were trimmed by 0 bases and 6 bases, with 21 bases remaining between them. This CDR3 has 17 amino acids. This CDR3 reads CSVEDGTGHKRPNEQFF. The CDR3 bases are TGCAGCGTTGAAGATGGAACGGGACACAAGAGGCCCAATGAGCAGTTCTTC.

The gene calls are TRBV11-2 and TRBJ2-3, with a tentative D call TRBD1 (7 bases). The CDR3 has 15 residues. Trimming left V 5 bases short and J 3 bases short, with 15 bases between. CDR1 SGHAT and CDR2 FQNNGV come from the germline V gene. CDR3 amino acids: CASSLSGGITDTQYF. In DNA, the CDR3 is TGTGCCAGCAGCCTATCAGGGGGGATAACAGATACGCAGTATTTT.

This clone has only one observation. This chain uses TRBV10-3 with TRBJ1-2, with D possibly being TRBD1 (6 bases). Germline lookup yields CDR1 ENHRY and CDR2 SYGVKD. V lost 3 bases and J 1 base, leaving 9 bases between the germline ends. This CDR3 contains 14 residues. For the CDR3, the DNA is TGTGCCATCAGTGAAGGACAGTTTAACTATGGCTACACCTTC. Translated, it gives CAISEGQFNYGYTF.

Note on this clone: The junction shows a germline mismatch at one end, possibly a read error. The chain has TRBV10-2 and TRBJ1-2, with TRBD1 matching over 9 bases. The CDR3 has 12 residues. Looked up from germline, CDR1 is WSHSY and CDR2 is SAAADI. The CDR3 sequence: CASSDGTGQNIF. The CDR3 region has the DNA TGCGCCAGCAGTGACGGGACAGGGCAAAACATTTTC.

The J gene is TRBJ1-5, the V gene TRBV19; 9 bases are shared with TRBD1. This CDR3 comprises 17 residues. From germline, CDR1 is LNHDA and CDR2 SQIVND (reference sequence). After removal of 6 bases from V and 0 bases from J, the junction contained 9 bases not matched to a gene. The CDR3 DNA follows: TGTGCCAGTAGGGGGACAGGGAGGGGTTATAGCAATCAGCCCCAGCATTTT. As protein: CASRGTGRGYSNQPQHF.

V gene TRBV5-6 combines with J gene TRBJ2-1; D is perhaps TRBD2 (6 bases). Germline-derived CDR1 and CDR2 are SGHDT and YYEEEE. The V and J ends lost 3 bases and 5 bases respectively, with 15 bases between them. The CDR3 totals 15 residues. The CDR3 DNA reads as TGTGCCAGCAGCTCGGCTAGGAGGGGACACAATGAGCAGTTCTTC. Protein product: CASSSARRGHNEQFF.

This chain uses TRBV5-8 with TRBJ2-7; 7 positions match TRBD1. The CDR3 totals 13 residues. Germline V gene data show CDR1 as SGHTS and CDR2 as YDEGEE. The V gene end was trimmed by 2 bases and the J gene end by 5 bases; junction bases not matched to a gene: 4. CDR3: CASSFEGAHEQYF. CDR3 bases: TGTGCCAGCAGCTTCGAGGGGGCCCACGAGCAGTACTTC. The full variable domain, completed using reference TRBV5-8 and TRBJ2-7, is EAGVTQSPTHLIKTRGQQATLRCSPISGHTSVYWYQQALGLGLQFLLWYDEGEERNRGNFPPRFSGRQFPNYSSELNVNALELEDSALYLCASSFEGAHEQYFGPGTRLTVT.

The count of this clone is one. The chain joins TRBV3-1 (or the pseudogene TRBV3-2) to TRBJ2-1; no reliable D call. Germline loops: CDR1 LGHDT, CDR2 YNNKEL (reference sequence). V lost 0 bases to trimming and J lost 4 bases, with 16 bases between them. The CDR3 runs to 17 residues. The chain's CDR3 is CASSQEPPLLTYNEQFF. CDR3 sequence (DNA): TGTGCCAGCAGCCAAGAGCCTCCCCTCCTCACTTACAATGAGCAGTTCTTC.

In its sample, this clone was seen a few times. As DNA, the CDR3 is TGTGCCAGCAATCAGGACAGGACTAATGAAAAACTGTTTTTT. The encoded protein is CASNQDRTNEKLFF. The chain recombines TRBV2 with TRBJ1-4; 7 bases line up with TRBD1. Germline CDR1 SNHLY, CDR2 FYNNEI. CDR3 length: 14 residues. The trim removed 7 bases at V and 2 bases at J, leaving 4 bases unmatched. Variable domain in full (rest from reference TRBV2 and TRBJ1-4): EPEVTQTPSHQVTQMGQEVILRCVPISNHLYFYWYRQILGQKVEFLVSFYNNEISEKSEIFDDQFSVERPDGSNFTLKIRSTKLEDSAMYFCASNQDRTNEKLFFGSGTQLSVL.

Remarks on this clone: Other DNA sequences of this sample code for an identical CDR3. This chain uses TRBV4-1 with TRBJ1-2; possibly TRBD1 for D (6 bases). The CDR3 is made up of 14 amino acids. The V gene lost 0 bases and the J gene lost 2 bases, with 7 bases spanning the gap. The germline V gene encodes CDR1 MGHRA and CDR2 YSYEKL. This CDR3 is CASSQDTGNYGYTF. The CDR3 DNA sequence: TGCGCCAGCAGCCAAGACACAGGGAACTATGGCTACACCTTC.